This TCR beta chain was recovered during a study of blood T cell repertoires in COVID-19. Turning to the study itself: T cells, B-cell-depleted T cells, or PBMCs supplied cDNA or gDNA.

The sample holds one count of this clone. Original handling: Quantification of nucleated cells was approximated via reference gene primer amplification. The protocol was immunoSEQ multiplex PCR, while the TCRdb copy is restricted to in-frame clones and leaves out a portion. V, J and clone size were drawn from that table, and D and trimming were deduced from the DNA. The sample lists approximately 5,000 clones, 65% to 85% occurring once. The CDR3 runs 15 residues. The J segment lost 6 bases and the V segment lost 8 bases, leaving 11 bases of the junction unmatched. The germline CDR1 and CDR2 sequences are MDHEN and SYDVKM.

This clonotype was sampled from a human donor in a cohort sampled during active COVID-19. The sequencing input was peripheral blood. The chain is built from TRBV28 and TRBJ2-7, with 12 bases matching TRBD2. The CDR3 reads CASRPETSGSAEQYF. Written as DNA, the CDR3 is TGTGCCAGCCGACCCGAGACTAGCGGGAGTGCCGAGCAGTACTTC.